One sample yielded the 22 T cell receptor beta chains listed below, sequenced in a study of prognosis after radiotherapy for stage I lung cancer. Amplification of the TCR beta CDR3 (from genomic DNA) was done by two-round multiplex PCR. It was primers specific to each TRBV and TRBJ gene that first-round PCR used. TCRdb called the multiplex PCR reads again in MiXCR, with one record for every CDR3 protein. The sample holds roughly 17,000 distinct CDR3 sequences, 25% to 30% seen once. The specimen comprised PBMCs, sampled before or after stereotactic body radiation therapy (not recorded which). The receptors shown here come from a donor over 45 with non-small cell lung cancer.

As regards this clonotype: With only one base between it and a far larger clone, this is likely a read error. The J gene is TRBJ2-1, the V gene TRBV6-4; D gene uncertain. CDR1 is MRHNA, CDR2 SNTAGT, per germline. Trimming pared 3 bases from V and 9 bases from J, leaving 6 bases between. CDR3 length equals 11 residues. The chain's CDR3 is CASSEACEQFF. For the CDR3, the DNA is TGTGCCAGCAGTGAAGCGTGTGAGCAGTTCTTC.

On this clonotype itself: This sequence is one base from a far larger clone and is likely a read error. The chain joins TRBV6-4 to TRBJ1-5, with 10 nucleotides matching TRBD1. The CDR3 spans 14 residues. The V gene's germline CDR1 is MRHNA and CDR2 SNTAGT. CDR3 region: CSSSGTGVYQPQHF. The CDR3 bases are TGTTCCAGCAGTGGGACAGGGGTTTATCAGCCCCAGCATTTT.

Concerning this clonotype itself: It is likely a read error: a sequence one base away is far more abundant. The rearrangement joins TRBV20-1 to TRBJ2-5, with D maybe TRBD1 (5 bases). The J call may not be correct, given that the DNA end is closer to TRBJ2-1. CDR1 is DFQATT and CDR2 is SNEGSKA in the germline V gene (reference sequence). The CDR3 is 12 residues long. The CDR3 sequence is CSASRGRIGQFF. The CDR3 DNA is TGCAGTGCTAGTAGGGGCAGGATAGGGCAGTTCTTC.

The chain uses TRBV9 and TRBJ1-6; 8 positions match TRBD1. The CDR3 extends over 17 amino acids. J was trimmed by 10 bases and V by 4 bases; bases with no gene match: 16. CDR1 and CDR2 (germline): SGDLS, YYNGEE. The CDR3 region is CASSPHPTGAVRSPLHF. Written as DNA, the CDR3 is TGTGCCAGCAGCCCCCACCCGACAGGGGCTGTTAGGTCACCCCTCCACTTT.

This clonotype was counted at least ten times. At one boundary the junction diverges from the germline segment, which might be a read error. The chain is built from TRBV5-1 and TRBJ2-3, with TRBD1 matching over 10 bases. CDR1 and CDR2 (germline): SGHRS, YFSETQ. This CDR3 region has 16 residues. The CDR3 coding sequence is TGTGCCAGCAGCTTAGTAATGGACAGGGGGAGGGATACGCAGTATTTT. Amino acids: CASSLVMDRGRDTQYF.

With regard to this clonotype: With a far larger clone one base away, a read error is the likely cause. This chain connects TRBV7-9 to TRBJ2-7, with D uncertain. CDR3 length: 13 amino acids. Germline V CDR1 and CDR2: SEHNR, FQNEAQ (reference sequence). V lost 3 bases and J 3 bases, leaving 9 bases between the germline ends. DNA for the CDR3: TGTGCCAGCAGCTTCGGACCGGACTACGAGCAGTACTTC. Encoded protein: CASSFGPDYEQYF.

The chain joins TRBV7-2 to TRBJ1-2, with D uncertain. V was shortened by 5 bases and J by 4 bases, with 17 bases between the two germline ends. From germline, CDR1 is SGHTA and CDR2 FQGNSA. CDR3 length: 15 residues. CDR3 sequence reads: CASSRVRASLYGYTF. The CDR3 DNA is TGTGCCAGCAGCAGGGTGCGAGCGAGTCTCTATGGCTACACCTTC.

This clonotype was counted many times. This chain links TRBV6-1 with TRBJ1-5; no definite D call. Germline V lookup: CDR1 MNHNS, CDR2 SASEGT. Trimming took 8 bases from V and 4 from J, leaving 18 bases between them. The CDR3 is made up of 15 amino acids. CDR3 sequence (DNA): TGTGCCAGCCCAGAGTGGTGGTGCAGAAATCAGCCCCAGCATTTT. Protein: CASPEWWCRNQPQHF.

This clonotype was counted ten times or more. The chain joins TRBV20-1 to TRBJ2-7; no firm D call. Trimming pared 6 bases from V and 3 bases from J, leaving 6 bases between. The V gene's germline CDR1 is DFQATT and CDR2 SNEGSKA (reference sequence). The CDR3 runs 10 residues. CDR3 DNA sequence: TGCAGTGCAGGGAACTACGAGCAGTACTTC. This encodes CSAGNYEQYF.

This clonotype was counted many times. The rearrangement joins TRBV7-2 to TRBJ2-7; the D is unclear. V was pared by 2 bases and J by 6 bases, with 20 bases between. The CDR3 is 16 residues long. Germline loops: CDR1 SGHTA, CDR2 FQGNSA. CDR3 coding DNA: TGTGCCAGCAGCTTATCCCAGGCGTTCCCCCGACCCGAGCAGTACTTC. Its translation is CASSLSQAFPRPEQYF.

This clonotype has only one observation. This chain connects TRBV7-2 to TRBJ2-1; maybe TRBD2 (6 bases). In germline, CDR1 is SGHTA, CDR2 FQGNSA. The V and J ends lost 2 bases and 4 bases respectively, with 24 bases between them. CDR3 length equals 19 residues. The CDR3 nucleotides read TGTGCCAGCAGCTTAAGGGTAGGGCGGGACGGTCAACTTTACAATGAGCAGTTCTTC. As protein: CASSLRVGRDGQLYNEQFF.

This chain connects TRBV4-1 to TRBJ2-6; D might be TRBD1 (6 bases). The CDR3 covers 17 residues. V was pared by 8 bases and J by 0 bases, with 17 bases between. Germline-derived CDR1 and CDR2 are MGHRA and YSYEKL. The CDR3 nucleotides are TGCGCCAGCCCCGGGGTGGGGGCATTCTCTGGGGCCAACGTCCTGACTTTC. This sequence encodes CASPGVGAFSGANVLTF.

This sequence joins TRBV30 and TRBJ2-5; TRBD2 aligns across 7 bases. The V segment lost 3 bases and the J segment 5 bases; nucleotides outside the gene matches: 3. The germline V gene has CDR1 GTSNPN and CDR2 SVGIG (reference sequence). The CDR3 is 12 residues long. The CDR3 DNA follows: TGTGCCTGGAGCGGGGGAGGGGAGACCCAGTACTTC. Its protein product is CAWSGGGETQYF.

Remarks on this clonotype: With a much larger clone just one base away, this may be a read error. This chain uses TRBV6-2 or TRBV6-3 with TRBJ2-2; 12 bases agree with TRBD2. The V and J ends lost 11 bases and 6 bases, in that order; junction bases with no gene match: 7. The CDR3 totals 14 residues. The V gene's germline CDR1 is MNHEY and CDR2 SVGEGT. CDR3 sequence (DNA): TGTGCCGGCCGAGGACTAGCGGGATCCGGGGAGCTGTTTTTT. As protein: CAGRGLAGSGELFF.

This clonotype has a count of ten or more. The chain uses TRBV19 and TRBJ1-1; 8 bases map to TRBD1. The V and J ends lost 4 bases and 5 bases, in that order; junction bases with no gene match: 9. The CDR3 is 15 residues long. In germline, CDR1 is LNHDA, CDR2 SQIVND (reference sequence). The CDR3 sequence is CASSRPGQGLTEAFF. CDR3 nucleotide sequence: TGTGCCAGTAGTAGACCAGGACAGGGCTTGACTGAAGCTTTCTTT.

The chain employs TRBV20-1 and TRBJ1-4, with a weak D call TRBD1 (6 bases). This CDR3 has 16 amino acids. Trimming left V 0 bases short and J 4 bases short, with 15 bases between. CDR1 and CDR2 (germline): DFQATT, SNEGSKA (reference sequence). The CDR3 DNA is TGCAGTGCTAGAGACCAAACCAGGGGTGATAATGAAAAACTGTTTTTT. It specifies CSARDQTRGDNEKLFF.

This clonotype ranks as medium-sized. CDR3 coding DNA: TGTGCCAGCAGTTTAGCGCTTCGAAAAGGGGACAGGGTTATCTTTGGGGAGCTGTTTTTT. Translated: CASSLALRKGDRVIFGELFF. The chain uses TRBV12-3 or TRBV12-4 and TRBJ2-2; the match to TRBD1 covers 9 bases. The CDR3 is 20 amino acids. Germline trimming cut 0 bases from V and 8 bases from J; bases unmatched to any gene: 19.

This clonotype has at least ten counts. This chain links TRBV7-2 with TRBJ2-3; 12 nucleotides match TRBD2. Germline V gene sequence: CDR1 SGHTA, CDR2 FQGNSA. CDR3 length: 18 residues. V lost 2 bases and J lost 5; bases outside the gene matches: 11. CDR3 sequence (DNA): TGTGCCAGCAGCTTACGCCACCTAGCGGGAGGGCGTGGAGATACGCAGTATTTT. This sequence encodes CASSLRHLAGGRGDTQYF.

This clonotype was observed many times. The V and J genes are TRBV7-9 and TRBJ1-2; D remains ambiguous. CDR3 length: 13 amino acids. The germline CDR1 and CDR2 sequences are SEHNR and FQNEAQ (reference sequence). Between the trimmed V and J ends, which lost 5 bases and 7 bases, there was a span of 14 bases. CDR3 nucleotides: TGTGCCAGCAGCGTCACCCCGAAGAGTGGCTACACCTTC. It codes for CASSVTPKSGYTF.

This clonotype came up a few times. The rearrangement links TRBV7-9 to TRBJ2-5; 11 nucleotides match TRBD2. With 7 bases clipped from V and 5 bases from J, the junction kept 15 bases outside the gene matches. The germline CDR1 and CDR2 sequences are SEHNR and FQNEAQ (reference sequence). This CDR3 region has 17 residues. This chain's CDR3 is CASTRTSGRIIMETQYF. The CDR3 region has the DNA TGTGCCAGCACCCGAACTAGCGGGAGAATCATTATGGAGACCCAGTACTTC.

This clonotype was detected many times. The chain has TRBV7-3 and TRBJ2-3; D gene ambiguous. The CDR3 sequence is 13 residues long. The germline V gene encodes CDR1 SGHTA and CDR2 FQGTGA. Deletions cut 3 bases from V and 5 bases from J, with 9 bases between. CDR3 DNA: TGTGCCAGCAGCTTCGCTAGAGAAGATACGCAGTATTTT. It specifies CASSFAREDTQYF.

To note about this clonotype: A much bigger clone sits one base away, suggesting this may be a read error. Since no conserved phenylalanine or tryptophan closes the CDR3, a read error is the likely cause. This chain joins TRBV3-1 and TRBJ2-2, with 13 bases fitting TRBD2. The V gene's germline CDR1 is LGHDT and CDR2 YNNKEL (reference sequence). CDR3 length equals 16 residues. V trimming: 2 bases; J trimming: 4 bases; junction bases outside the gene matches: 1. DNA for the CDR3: TGTGCCAGCAGCCAAAGGACTAGCGGGAGCACCGGGGAGCTGTTTTCT. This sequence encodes CASSQRTSGSTGELFS.